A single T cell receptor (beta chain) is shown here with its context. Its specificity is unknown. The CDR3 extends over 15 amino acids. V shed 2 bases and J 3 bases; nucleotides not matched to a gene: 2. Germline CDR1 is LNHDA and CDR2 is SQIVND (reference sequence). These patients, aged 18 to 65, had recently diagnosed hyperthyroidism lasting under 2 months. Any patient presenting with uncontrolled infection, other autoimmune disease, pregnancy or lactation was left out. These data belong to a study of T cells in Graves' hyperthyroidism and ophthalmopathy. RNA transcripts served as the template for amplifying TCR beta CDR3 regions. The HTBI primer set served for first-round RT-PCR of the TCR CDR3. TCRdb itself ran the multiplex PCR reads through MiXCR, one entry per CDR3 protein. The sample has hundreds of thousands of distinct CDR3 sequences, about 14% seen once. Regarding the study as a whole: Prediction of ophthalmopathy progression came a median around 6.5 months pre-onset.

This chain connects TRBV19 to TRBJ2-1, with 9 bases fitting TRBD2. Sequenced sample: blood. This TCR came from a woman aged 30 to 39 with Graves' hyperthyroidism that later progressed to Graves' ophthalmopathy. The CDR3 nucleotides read TGTGCCAGTAGTATAATAGCGGGGGACTACAATGAGCAGTTCTTC. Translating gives CASSIIAGDYNEQFF.